This T cell receptor (beta chain) was found in a study of CD8+ T cells in alopecia areata. Background on the study: Patients in the treated group were given tofacitinib by mouth, 5 to 10 mg twice a day.

With 0 bases removed from V and 0 bases from J, the gap between germline ends came to 6 bases. The CDR3 has 15 residues. Remarks on this clone: Its antigen is not known.

RNA extraction and reverse transcription yielded cDNA as sequencing template. Clones were read by immunoSEQ multiplex PCR, and TCRdb kept only the in-frame ones, dropping some. Of under 250,000 clones in the sample, 50% to 70% were seen once. The study's findings and limits: Scalp sample data also include resident alphabeta T cells from normal skin.

Samples from alopecia areata patients were lesional scalp punch biopsies and peripheral blood. Sorted out of PBMCs were CD4+ T cells and CD8+ T cells. This sequence originates from a human donor with alopecia areata. The rearrangement joins TRBV23-1 to TRBJ2-1; TRBD1 is a possible D gene (5 bases). TRBV23-1 is given ORF status, its function remaining uncertain. The sequencing here drew on CD4+ T cells sorted from blood, taken at week 0. The CDR3 sequence is CASSQSRGSYNEQFF. CDR3 DNA sequence: TGCGCCAGCAGTCAATCAAGGGGCTCCTACAATGAGCAGTTCTTC.